There are a few counts of the clone carrying this T cell receptor (beta chain). No antigen is known for it. The time point was: patch test 2, 6 weeks after DPC sensitization. Treatment in this sample: therapeutic diphenylcyclopropenone sensitization with weekly scalp DPC. Germline V lookup: CDR1 LNHDA, CDR2 SQIVND (reference sequence). Trimming shortened V by 8 bases and J by 2 bases, and 9 bases separated the two germline ends. The CDR3 contains 12 residues. The data stem from a study of human T cells and chemical hapten exposure. Study-wide points: Versus controls, significantly more large CDR3 similarity clusters arose from expanded TCRs.

TCRdb re-analysed the RACE reads in MiXCR, keeping a single row per CDR3 protein. The profile shows tens of thousands of distinct CDR3 sequences, roughly 12% of them singletons. The specimen was whole blood, collected in connection with sensitization to the hapten diphenylcyclopropenone (DPC). This chain links TRBV19 with TRBJ2-5; the D is unclear. The receptor's source is a man aged 18 to 30 with alopecia areata. Some clones in this sample may be carry-over from other donors' samples. The DNA of the CDR3 is TGTGCCAGTGGTTCTACGCAAGAGACCCAGTACTTC. The encoded protein is CASGSTQETQYF.